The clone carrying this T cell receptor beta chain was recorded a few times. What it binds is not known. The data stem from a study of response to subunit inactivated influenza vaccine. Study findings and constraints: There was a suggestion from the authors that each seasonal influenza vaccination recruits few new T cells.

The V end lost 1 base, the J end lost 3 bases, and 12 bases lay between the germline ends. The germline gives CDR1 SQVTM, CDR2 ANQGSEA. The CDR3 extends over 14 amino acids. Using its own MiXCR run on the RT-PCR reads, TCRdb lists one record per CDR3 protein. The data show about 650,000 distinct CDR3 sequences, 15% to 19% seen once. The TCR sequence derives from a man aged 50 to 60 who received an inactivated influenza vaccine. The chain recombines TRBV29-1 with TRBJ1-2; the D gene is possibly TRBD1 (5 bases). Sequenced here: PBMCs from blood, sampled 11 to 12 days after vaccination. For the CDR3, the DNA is TGCAGCGTTGAAGTATCGGGGGTATACTATGGCTACACCTTC. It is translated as CSVEVSGVYYGYTF. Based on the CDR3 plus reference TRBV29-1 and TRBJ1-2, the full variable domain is SAVISQKPSRDICQRGTSLTIQCQVDSQVTMMFWYRQQPGQSLTLIATANQGSEATYESGFVIDKFPISRPNLTFSTLTVSNMSPEDSSIYLCSVEVSGVYYGYTFGSGTRLTVV.